The entry below describes one T cell receptor (beta chain). Profiled with immunoSEQ multiplex PCR; TCRdb holds only in-frame clones, not every one. Found here are 140,000 or so clones, around 87% of them singletons; the top ten hold 35% to 40%. These data belong to a study of blood T cell repertoires in COVID-19. The ends were cut back, 7 bases at V and 0 bases at J, with 9 bases in the middle. The V gene's germline CDR1 is MNHEY and CDR2 SVGAGI. The CDR3 is 13 amino acids. The V and J genes are TRBV6-5 and TRBJ1-1; D not resolved. The sample comprised peripheral blood. The receptor was derived from a man aged 50 to 60 who had recovered from COVID-19. The CDR3 protein is CASTSQLNTEAFF. The CDR3 bases are TGTGCCAGCACTTCACAGCTGAACACTGAAGCTTTCTTT.